Listed below are T cell receptor beta chains from one sample, sequenced in a study of T cells in Graves' hyperthyroidism and ophthalmopathy. One entry per CDR3 protein results from TCRdb running MiXCR on the multiplex PCR reads. In the table there are hundreds of thousands of distinct CDR3 sequences, roughly 14% of which are singletons. Material: blood. Source of these receptors: a middle-aged woman with Graves' ophthalmopathy. CDR3s include the opening cysteine and the closing phenylalanine or tryptophan. A D gene is named only where the DNA matches it firmly. Only some rows state a clone size, as once, few, many or a class for expanded clones.

cdr3_length	v_call	d_call	clone_size	j_call	cdr3_aa	cdr3_nt
16	TRBV20-1	TRBD1	many	TRBJ2-7	CSARAATGKISYEQYF	TGCAGTGCTAGAGCAGCGACAGGGAAGATTTCCTACGAGCAGTACTTC
15	TRBV19	NA	few	TRBJ1-2	CASSPGTQYKHGYTF	TGTGCCAGTAGTCCCGGGACCCAATATAAACATGGCTACACCTTC
17	TRBV28	NA	NA	TRBJ1-2	CASSTSGGAVPNYGYTF	TGTGCCAGCAGTACCTCGGGAGGGGCCGTTCCAAACTATGGCTACACCTTC
14	TRBV15	NA	many	TRBJ1-2	CATSRTGTSYGYTF	TGTGCCACCAGCAGAACCGGGACATCCTATGGCTACACCTTC
14	TRBV7-2	NA	NA	TRBJ1-2	CASSFRPRNYGYTF	TGTGCCAGCAGCTTCCGACCTCGGAACTATGGCTACACCTTC
15	TRBV4-2	NA	many	TRBJ2-7	CASSQVQEPSYEQYF	TGTGCCAGCAGCCAAGTCCAGGAGCCCTCCTACGAGCAGTACTTC
18	TRBV11-2	NA	many	TRBJ2-7	CASSPRDGGKYWAYEQYF	TGTGCCAGCAGCCCCCGGGATGGCGGCAAGTATTGGGCGTACGAGCAGTACTTC
14	TRBV7-2	NA	many	TRBJ1-3	CASSLGPSGNTIYF	TGTGCCAGCAGCTTAGGACCCTCTGGAAACACCATATATTTT
15	TRBV27	NA	NA	TRBJ2-2	CASSLLGSETGELFF	TGTGCCAGCAGTTTATTAGGTTCGGAAACCGGGGAGCTGTTTTTT
13	TRBV28	NA	many	TRBJ1-1	CASSLLLNTEAFF	TGTGCCAGCAGTTTGCTGTTGAACACTGAAGCTTTCTTT
13	TRBV28	NA	many	TRBJ2-7	CASSSAGDYEQYF	TGTGCCAGCAGTTCTGCAGGAGACTACGAGCAGTACTTC
12	TRBV29-1	NA	many	TRBJ2-5	CSAGQAQETQYF	TGCAGCGCAGGACAAGCACAAGAGACCCAGTACTTC
14	TRBV2	NA	many	TRBJ2-5	CACTVAERQETQYF	TGTGCCTGCACGGTGGCGGAGAGACAAGAGACCCAGTACTTC
14	TRBV5-1	NA	few	TRBJ2-1	CASSLIRDNNEQFF	TGCGCCAGCAGCTTGATCAGGGACAATAATGAGCAGTTCTTC
14	TRBV4-2	NA	many	TRBJ2-5	CASSQDYFQETQYF	TGTGCCAGCAGCCAAGACTACTTCCAAGAGACCCAGTACTTC
13	TRBV20-1	NA	many	TRBJ2-7	CSARWPETYEQYF	TGCAGTGCTAGATGGCCGGAGACTTACGAGCAGTACTTC
15	TRBV27	NA	many	TRBJ2-7	CASSLKWAHSYEQYF	TGTGCCAGCAGTTTAAAATGGGCCCACTCCTACGAGCAGTACTTC
16	TRBV20-1	TRBD2	many	TRBJ2-7	CSYVGMGLAGFYEQYF	TGCAGTTATGTAGGGATGGGGCTAGCGGGATTCTACGAGCAGTACTTC
16	TRBV4-1	TRBD1	NA	TRBJ1-2	CASSLPGTGFAYGYTF	TGCGCCAGCAGCCTCCCGGGGACAGGCTTCGCCTATGGCTACACCTTC
17	TRBV25-1	TRBD2	once	TRBJ2-5	CASTPGTSGSNQETQYF	TGTGCCAGCACCCCGGGGACTAGCGGGAGCAATCAAGAGACCCAGTACTTC
16	TRBV5-6	TRBD2	many	TRBJ2-5	CASSLGGRLAVETQYF	TGTGCCAGCAGCTTGGGCGGCCGACTAGCTGTGGAGACCCAGTACTTC
14	TRBV19	TRBD1	many	TRBJ2-7	CASRSGQGAYEQYF	TGTGCCAGTAGATCGGGACAGGGGGCCTACGAGCAGTACTTC
14	TRBV7-2	NA	many	TRBJ2-5	CASSLPGAGETQYF	TGTGCCAGCAGCCTTCCAGGGGCCGGGGAGACCCAGTACTTC
14	TRBV18	NA	few	TRBJ2-5	CASSPLGVQETQYF	TGTGCCAGCTCACCACTAGGGGTCCAAGAGACCCAGTACTTC
11	TRBV19	NA	many	TRBJ1-2	CASTRGHGYTF	TGTGCCAGTACTAGGGGACATGGCTACACCTTC
13	TRBV24-1	NA	many	TRBJ1-1	CTTGKGGSTEAFF	TGTACCACCGGGAAGGGAGGGAGCACTGAAGCTTTCTTT
16	TRBV15	NA	many	TRBJ2-5	CATSETVASSPGTQYF	TGTGCCACCAGTGAGACGGTAGCAAGTAGCCCCGGGACCCAGTACTTC
15	TRBV28	TRBD2	many	TRBJ2-5	CASRPGTRVQETQYF	TGTGCCAGCAGACCCGGGACTAGGGTGCAAGAGACCCAGTACTTC
14	TRBV6-2/TRBV6-3	NA	NA	TRBJ1-1	CASSYSGLSTEAFF	TGTGCCAGCAGTTACTCGGGACTGTCCACTGAAGCCTTCTTT
15	TRBV6-5	NA	many	TRBJ2-7	CASSYSLNRASEQYF	TGTGCCAGCAGTTACTCGCTTAATAGGGCAAGCGAGCAGTACTTC
12	TRBV12-3/TRBV12-4	TRBD1	many	TRBJ1-5	CASSGTGPFQHF	TGTGCCAGCAGTGGGACAGGGCCCTTCCAGCATTTT
14	TRBV7-2	TRBD2	few	TRBJ2-7	CASSPLAGTYEQYF	TGTGCCAGCAGTCCACTAGCGGGGACCTACGAGCAGTACTTC
17	TRBV7-2	TRBD2	NA	TRBJ2-5	CASSLGPSGRARETQYF	TGTGCCAGCAGCTTAGGTCCTAGCGGGAGGGCCAGAGAGACCCAGTACTTC
17	TRBV28	NA	many	TRBJ2-2	CASSSARPKGNTGELFF	TGTGCCAGCAGTTCGGCCAGACCAAAGGGAAACACCGGGGAGCTGTTTTTT
16	TRBV4-3	NA	few	TRBJ1-1	CASSHRSIGTDTEAFF	TGCGCCAGCAGCCACAGGTCCATTGGGACGGACACTGAAGCTTTCTTT
17	TRBV4-1	TRBD1	NA	TRBJ2-4	CASSPLGQGVAKNIQYF	TGCGCCAGCAGCCCCCTAGGACAGGGTGTAGCCAAAAACATTCAGTACTTC
13	TRBV12-3/TRBV12-4	NA	few	TRBJ1-2	CASSSTTDYGYTF	TGTGCCAGCAGTTCAACGACAGACTATGGCTACACCTTC
16	TRBV27	NA	NA	TRBJ2-3	CASSLVGAASTDTQYF	TGTGCCAGCAGTTTAGTCGGCGCAGCGAGCACAGATACGCAGTATTTT
16	TRBV3-1	TRBD2	few	TRBJ2-5	CASSRIAGESQETQYF	TGTGCCAGCAGTCGCATAGCGGGAGAAAGCCAAGAGACCCAGTACTTC
14	TRBV27	TRBD1	NA	TRBJ1-1	CASNRGDMNTEAFF	TGCGCCAGCAACAGGGGGGACATGAACACTGAAGCTTTCTTT
13	TRBV29-1	NA	NA	TRBJ1-1	CSARLGSNTEAFF	TGCAGCGCCCGGCTAGGCTCGAACACTGAAGCTTTCTTT
14	TRBV6-1	TRBD1	many	TRBJ2-7	CASSTGTGEYEQYF	TGTGCCAGCAGCACCGGGACAGGGGAATACGAGCAGTACTTC
14	TRBV11-2	NA	many	TRBJ2-5	CASSLEAGEETQYF	TGTGCCAGCAGCTTAGAAGCAGGGGAAGAGACCCAGTACTTC
11	TRBV9	NA	many	TRBJ1-2	CASSALGGYTF	TGTGCCAGCAGCGCACTAGGCGGCTACACCTTC
13	TRBV29-1	NA	NA	TRBJ2-2	CSVDFGSTGELFF	TGCAGCGTTGATTTCGGCTCCACCGGGGAGCTGTTTTTT
13	TRBV19	NA	NA	TRBJ1-1	CASSINSLSEAFF	TGTGCCAGTAGTATAAATAGCCTATCTGAAGCTTTCTTT
17	TRBV28	NA	NA	TRBJ1-5	CASSLRGVTASNQPQHF	TGTGCCAGCAGTTTACGAGGGGTTACAGCAAGCAATCAGCCCCAGCATTTT
16	TRBV3-1	NA	NA	TRBJ2-7	CASSQLPGRTTYEQYF	TGTGCCAGCAGCCAACTTCCGGGACGGACTACCTACGAGCAGTACTTC
12	TRBV28	NA	many	TRBJ1-2	CASSWRDYGYTF	TGTGCCAGCAGCTGGAGAGACTATGGCTACACCTTC
10	TRBV2	NA	few	TRBJ1-1	CKSANTEAFF	TGTAAAAGCGCAAACACTGAAGCTTTCTTT
16	TRBV4-3	NA	NA	TRBJ2-5	CASSQVSAGAGETQYF	TGCGCCAGCAGCCAAGTATCGGCGGGGGCGGGAGAGACCCAGTACTTC
11	TRBV10-3	TRBD1	few	TRBJ2-7	CAIGDSYEQYF	TGTGCCATCGGGGACAGCTACGAGCAGTACTTC
13	TRBV24-1	NA	few	TRBJ1-1	CATSDFPNTEAFF	TGTGCCACCAGTGACTTCCCAAACACTGAAGCTTTCTTT